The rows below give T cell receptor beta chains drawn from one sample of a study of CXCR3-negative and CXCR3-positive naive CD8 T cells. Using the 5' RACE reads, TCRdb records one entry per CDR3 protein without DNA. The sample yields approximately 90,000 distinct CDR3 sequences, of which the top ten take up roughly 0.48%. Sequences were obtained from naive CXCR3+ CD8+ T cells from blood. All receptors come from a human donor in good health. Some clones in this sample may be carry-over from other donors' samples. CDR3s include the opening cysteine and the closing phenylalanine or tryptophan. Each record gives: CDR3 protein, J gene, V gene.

CASSQAWGGAETQYF	TRBJ2-5	TRBV4-3
CSARDKPGQTMNTEAFF	TRBJ1-1	TRBV20-1
CASRRPNTEAFF	TRBJ1-1	TRBV6-2/TRBV6-3
CASSQAGEAFF	TRBJ1-1	TRBV4-1
CASSSLTSGGPDTQYF	TRBJ2-3	TRBV7-8
CASSEGLAGTPLEQYF	TRBJ2-7	TRBV5-1
CASQDSNQETQYF	TRBJ2-5	TRBV5-1
CASSLEGQGYEQYF	TRBJ2-7	TRBV5-5
CASSLRDRANEQYF	TRBJ2-7	TRBV7-8
CASSLGPEDTQYF	TRBJ2-3	TRBV28
CASSLIQNTEAFF	TRBJ1-1	TRBV5-1
CASSPMPIATNEKLFF	TRBJ1-4	TRBV3-1
CSARDRGQTSGALTGELFF	TRBJ2-2	TRBV20-1
CASSYVSEQYF	TRBJ2-7	TRBV6-6
CASSYRPGYNEQFF	TRBJ2-1	TRBV5-1
CASSPVGAGGSYNEQFF	TRBJ2-1	TRBV14